The 8 T cell receptor beta chains below all came from one sample that was sequenced in a study of cytomegalovirus exposure and HLA in healthy donors. The PCR employed 60 Vbeta primers together with 13 Jbeta primers. The assay was immunoSEQ multiplex PCR, and TCRdb's table has in-frame clones only and misses some. The table has 140,000 to 150,000 clones, just under 85% seen once. The specimen was PBMCs. The source is a woman aged 60-75 years in good health and CMV-seropositive.

This clone showed up just a few times. The CDR3 DNA is TGTGCCCGGAACGTAGGACAGGGACCGAGTGAGACCCAGTACTTC. It yields the protein CARNVGQGPSETQYF. The V and J genes are TRBV9 and TRBJ2-5, with TRBD1 matching 8 bases. The CDR3 covers 15 residues. V shed 10 bases and J 5 bases; nucleotides not matched to a gene: 16. CDR1 SGDLS and CDR2 YYNGEE come from the germline V gene.

This sequence joins TRBV28 and TRBJ1-1, with D possibly being TRBD1 (5 bases). The length of the CDR3 is 13 residues. From germline, CDR1 is MDHEN and CDR2 SYDVKM. The ends were cut back, 3 bases at V and 5 bases at J, with 10 bases in the middle. CDR3 nucleotide sequence: TGTGCCAGCAGTTTGGGGCTTGGTACTGAAGCTTTCTTT. Translation: CASSLGLGTEAFF. Looking up the rest from reference TRBV28 and TRBJ1-1 gives the full variable domain: DVKVTQSSRYLVKRTGEKVFLECVQDMDHENMFWYRQDPGLGLRLIYFSYDVKMKEKGDIPEGYSVSREKKERFSLILESASTNQTSMYLCASSLGLGTEAFFGQGTRLTVV.

The V gene is TRBV19, the J gene TRBJ2-7; perhaps TRBD1 as D (5 bases). V was clipped by 0 bases and J by 1 base, with 13 bases between them. Per germline, CDR1 LNHDA and CDR2 SQIVND (reference sequence). This CDR3 region has 16 residues. In DNA, the CDR3 is TGTGCCAGTAGTATAGATTCTGGGGCAAGATCCTACGAGCAGTACTTC. This sequence encodes CASSIDSGARSYEQYF.

The chain joins TRBV13 to TRBJ1-3; a possible D gene is TRBD1 (6 bases). The CDR3 length is 15 residues. V was cut by 7 bases and J by 0 bases, with 13 bases left in between. Germline V gene data show CDR1 as PRHDT and CDR2 as FYEKMQ (reference sequence). The CDR3 protein is CASNPTGNSGNTIYF. CDR3 DNA sequence: TGTGCCAGCAACCCGACAGGTAACTCTGGAAACACCATATATTTT.

The chain combines TRBV27 with TRBJ2-6; D unresolved. The germline V and J ends were trimmed by 5 bases and 0 bases, with 8 bases remaining between them. The CDR3 runs 15 residues. Germline assignment: CDR1 MNHEY and CDR2 SMNVEV (reference sequence). CDR3 loop: CASSLVVSGANVLTF. The CDR3 DNA reads as TGTGCCAGCAGTCTGGTAGTCTCTGGGGCCAACGTCCTGACTTTC.

The chain uses TRBV4-3 and TRBJ2-7; 13 positions match TRBD2. Germline CDR1 and CDR2: LGHNA and YSLEER. Trimming cost V 1 base and J 5 bases; bases outside gene matches: 2. The CDR3 loop spans 15 amino acids. The DNA for the CDR3 is TGCGCCAGCAGCCAAGGGACTAGCGGGAGAAACGAGCAGTACTTC. Translation: CASSQGTSGRNEQYF.

The V and J genes are TRBV19 and TRBJ2-2, with 7 bases matching TRBD1. V shed 5 bases, J shed 7 bases, and the junction held 10 bases outside the gene matches. This CDR3 region has 15 residues. Germline lookup yields CDR1 LNHDA and CDR2 SQIVND (reference sequence). The CDR3 here is CASSGGRGRFGELFF. CDR3 nucleotides: TGTGCCAGTAGTGGCGGTAGGGGGCGTTTCGGGGAGCTGTTTTTT.

The chain recombines TRBV6-5 with TRBJ1-1; no definite D call. There are 14 residues in the CDR3. Trimming cost V 8 bases and J 3 bases, with 16 bases left between them. The germline V gene encodes CDR1 MNHEY and CDR2 SVGAGI. CDR3 residues: CASFTPGWDTEAFF. CDR3 in DNA: TGTGCCAGCTTCACCCCGGGATGGGACACTGAAGCTTTCTTT.